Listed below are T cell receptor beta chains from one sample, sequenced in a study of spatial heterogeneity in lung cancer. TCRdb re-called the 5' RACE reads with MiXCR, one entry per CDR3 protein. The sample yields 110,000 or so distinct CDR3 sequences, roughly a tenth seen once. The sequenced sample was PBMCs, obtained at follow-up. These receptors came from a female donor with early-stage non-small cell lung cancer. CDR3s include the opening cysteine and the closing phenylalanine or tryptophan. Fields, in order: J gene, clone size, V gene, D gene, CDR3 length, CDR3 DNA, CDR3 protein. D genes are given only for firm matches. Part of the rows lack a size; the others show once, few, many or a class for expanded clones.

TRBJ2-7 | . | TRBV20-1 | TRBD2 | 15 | TGCAGTGCTAGTGAGTCGGCTAGCGGGAGGTACGAGCAGTACTTC | CSASESASGRYEQYF
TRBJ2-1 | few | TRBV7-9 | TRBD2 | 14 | TGTGCCAGCAGCTCCGGACTAGCGGGACATGAGCAGTTCTTC | CASSSGLAGHEQFF
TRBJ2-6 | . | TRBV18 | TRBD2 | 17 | TGTGCCAGCTCACCACCGACTAGCGCAGGTGGGGCCAACGTCCTGACTTTC | CASSPPTSAGGANVLTF
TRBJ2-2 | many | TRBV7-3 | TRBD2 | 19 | TGTGCCAGCAGTTCTCAAGGTTTAGCGGGAGGGCCGAACACCGGGGAGCTGTTTTTT | CASSSQGLAGGPNTGELFF
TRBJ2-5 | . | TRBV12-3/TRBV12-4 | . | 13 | TGTGCCAGCACCCTACACGGGGGAGAGACCCAGTACTTC | CASTLHGGETQYF
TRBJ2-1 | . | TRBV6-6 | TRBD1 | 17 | TGTGCCAGCAGTTACTACGGATCCGGGACAGGGGACAATGAGCAGTTCTTC | CASSYYGSGTGDNEQFF
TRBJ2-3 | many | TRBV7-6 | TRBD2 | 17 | TGTGCCAGCAGCTTAGGGACGACTAGCGGTAGCACAGATACGCAGTATTTT | CASSLGTTSGSTDTQYF
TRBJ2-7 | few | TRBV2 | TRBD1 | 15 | TGTGCCAGCAGTGGCTCGACAGGGATTCCCTACGAGCAGTACTTC | CASSGSTGIPYEQYF
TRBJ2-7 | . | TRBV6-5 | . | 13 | TGTGCCAGCCTGGGAAGTAGCTCCTACGAGCAGTACTTC | CASLGSSSYEQYF
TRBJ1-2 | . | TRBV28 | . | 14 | TGTGCCAGCAGTTTAAAATTACGGGTTCGCGGCTACACCTTC | CASSLKLRVRGYTF
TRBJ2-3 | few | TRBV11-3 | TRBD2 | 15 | TGTGCCAGCAGCTTAGCGGAGCGGGAGACAGATACGCAGTATTTT | CASSLAERETDTQYF
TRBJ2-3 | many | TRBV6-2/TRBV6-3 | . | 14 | TGTGCCAGCAGACCAGGACGGGGCCGGGATACGCAGTATTTT | CASRPGRGRDTQYF
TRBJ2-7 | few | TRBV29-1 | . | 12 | TGCAGCGTTGAAGGTAGAGCCTACGAGCAGTACTTC | CSVEGRAYEQYF
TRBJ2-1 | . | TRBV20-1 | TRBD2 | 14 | TGCAGTGCTAGTGGTACTAGCGGGGCTTTCACCCGCCTTTTC | CSASGTSGAFTRLF
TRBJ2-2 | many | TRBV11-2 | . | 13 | TGTGCCAGCAGCCGTACAAACACCGGGGAGCTGTTTTTT | CASSRTNTGELFF
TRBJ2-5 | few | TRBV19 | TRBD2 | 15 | TGTGCCAGTAGTACCCCTGGCGGGAGACGGGAGACCCAGTACTTC | CASSTPGGRRETQYF
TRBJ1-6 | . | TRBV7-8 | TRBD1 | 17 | TGTGCCAGCAGCTATCGGACAGGGAGCTCCTATAATTCACCCCTCCACTTT | CASSYRTGSSYNSPLHF
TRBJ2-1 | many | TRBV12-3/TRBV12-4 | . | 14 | TGTGCCAGCAGTTTACCAAGCTCCTACAATGAGCAGTTCTTC | CASSLPSSYNEQFF
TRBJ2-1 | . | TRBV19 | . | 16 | TGTGCCAGTAGTCCTTTAGGGGGAGCGTCCTACAATGAGCAGTTCTTC | CASSPLGGASYNEQFF
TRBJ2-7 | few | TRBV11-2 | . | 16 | TGTGCCAGCAGCTGGGTTTGGGGTGAGCAATCCTACGAGCAGTACTTC | CASSWVWGEQSYEQYF
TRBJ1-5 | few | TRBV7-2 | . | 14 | TGTGCCAGCAGCCAAGGGAGGTACAATCAGCCCCAGCATTTT | CASSQGRYNQPQHF
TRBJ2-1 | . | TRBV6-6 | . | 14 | TGTGCCAGTAACCTAAGGAGCTCCTACAATGAGCAGTTCTTC | CASNLRSSYNEQFF
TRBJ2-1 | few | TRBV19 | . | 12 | TGTGCCAGTAGTATCGGTGGCAATGAGCAGTTCTTC | CASSIGGNEQFF
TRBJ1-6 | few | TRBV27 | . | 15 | TGTGCCAGCAGTCCCTGGCAGGGGAGGAATTCACCCCTCCACTTT | CASSPWQGRNSPLHF
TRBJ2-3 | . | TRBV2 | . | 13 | TGTGCCAGCAGCGGGAGCGCATCAGATACGCAGTATTTT | CASSGSASDTQYF
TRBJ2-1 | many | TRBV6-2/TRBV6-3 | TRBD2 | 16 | TGTGCCAGCAGTAGAGGACTAGCGGGAGGGCACAATGAGCAGTTCTTC | CASSRGLAGGHNEQFF
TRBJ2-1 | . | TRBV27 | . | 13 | TGTGCCAGCAGTAAGGGTAGGCGAGGTGAGCAGTTCTTC | CASSKGRRGEQFF
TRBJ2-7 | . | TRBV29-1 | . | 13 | TGCAGCGTGGGAGTTTCTTACGGATACGAGCAGTACTTC | CSVGVSYGYEQYF
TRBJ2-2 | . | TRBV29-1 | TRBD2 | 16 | TGCAGCGCCTGGGGACTAGCGGACCGAACCACCGGGGAGCTGTTTTTT | CSAWGLADRTTGELFF
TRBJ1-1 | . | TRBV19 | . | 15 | TGTGCCAGTAGTATTCCACCACCGAGGAACACTGAAGCTTTCTTT | CASSIPPPRNTEAFF
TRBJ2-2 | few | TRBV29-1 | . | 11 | TGCAGCGCTGGGGGGACCGGGGAGCTGTTTTTT | CSAGGTGELFF
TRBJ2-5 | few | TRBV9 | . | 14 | TGTGCCAGCAGCCCCCGACAGACCCAAGAGACCCAGTACTTC | CASSPRQTQETQYF
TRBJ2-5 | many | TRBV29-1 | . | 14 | TGCAGCGTTCGGGACAATCCCCCCCAAGAGACCCAGTACTTC | CSVRDNPPQETQYF
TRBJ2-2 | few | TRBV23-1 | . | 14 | TGCGCCAGCAGTCCGCGGGAGAACACCGGGGAGCTGTTTTTT | CASSPRENTGELFF
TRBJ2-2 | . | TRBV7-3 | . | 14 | TGTGCCAGCAGCTCACAGGGTTCCACCGGGGAGCTGTTTTTT | CASSSQGSTGELFF
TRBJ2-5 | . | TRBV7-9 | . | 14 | TGTGCCAGCAGCTTTCGCGGGGCCGCGGAGACCCAGTACTTC | CASSFRGAAETQYF
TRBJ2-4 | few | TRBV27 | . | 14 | TGTGCCAGCAGCCCCATACTAGCCAAAAACATTCAGTACTTC | CASSPILAKNIQYF
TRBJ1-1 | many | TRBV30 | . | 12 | TGTGCCTGGAGAGGCAGGGGCACTGAAGCTTTCTTT | CAWRGRGTEAFF
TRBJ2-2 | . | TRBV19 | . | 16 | TGTGCCAGTAGTATTGAACAGCGGGCGAACACCGGGGAGCTGTTTTTT | CASSIEQRANTGELFF
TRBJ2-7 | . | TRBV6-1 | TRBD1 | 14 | TGTGCCAGCAGTGAATGGGGGACAGGGCGCGAGCAGTACTTC | CASSEWGTGREQYF
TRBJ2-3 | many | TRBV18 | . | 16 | TGTGCCAGCTCACCAGTTCGGGAGACGAGCACAGATACGCAGTATTTT | CASSPVRETSTDTQYF
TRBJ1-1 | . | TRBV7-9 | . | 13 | TGTGTCAGCAGCTCTAGGAGGGTACGAGGAGCTTTCTTT | CVSSSRRVRGAFF
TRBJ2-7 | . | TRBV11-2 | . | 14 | TGTGCCAGCAGCTTCGGCCCTAACTCCTACGAGCAGTACTTC | CASSFGPNSYEQYF
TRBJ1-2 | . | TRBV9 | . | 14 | TGTGCCAGCAGCGCCGGACAGCCTTTCTATGGCTACACCTTC | CASSAGQPFYGYTF
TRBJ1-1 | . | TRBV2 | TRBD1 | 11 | TGTGCCAGCAGTGGACAGGGAAGAGCTTTCTTT | CASSGQGRAFF
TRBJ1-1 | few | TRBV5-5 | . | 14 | TGTGCCAGCAGCGGAGGACTGAGGAACACTGAAGCTTTCTTT | CASSGGLRNTEAFF
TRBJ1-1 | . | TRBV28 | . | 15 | TGTGCCAGCAGTTTCGGGGGGCGGGTGAACACTGAAGCTTTCTTT | CASSFGGRVNTEAFF
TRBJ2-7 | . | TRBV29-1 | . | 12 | TGCAGCGTTGAAGGGAGCTCCTACGAGCAGTACTTC | CSVEGSSYEQYF
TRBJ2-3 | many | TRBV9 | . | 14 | TGTGCCAGCAGCGTAAGTTCCCACACAGATACGCAGTATTTT | CASSVSSHTDTQYF
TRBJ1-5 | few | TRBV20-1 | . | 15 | TGCAGTGCTAGTGAACCGGGATACAGCAATCAGCCCCAGCATTTT | CSASEPGYSNQPQHF